Included here is one T cell receptor beta chain sequence, with context. V was cut by 2 bases and J by 1 base, with 14 bases left in between. Germline V lookup: CDR1 SGHTA, CDR2 FQGNSA. This CDR3 region has 16 residues. These data are taken from a study of blood T cell repertoires in COVID-19. Whole-study context: From the United States, Italy and Spain came samples of acute and convalescent COVID-19.

Here immunoSEQ multiplex PCR was the method, and the copy in TCRdb shows in-frame clones only, minus some. The sample lists 140,000 to 150,000 clones; 70% to 90% were seen once. The receptor was isolated from a human donor with acute or convalescent COVID-19. The donor label of this sample is uncertain. This chain joins TRBV7-2 and TRBJ2-5, with no clear D. What was sequenced was peripheral blood. CDR3 bases: TGTGCCAGCAGCTTAAGTTTAGTACAGTCCCAAGAGACCCAGTACTTC. Its protein product is CASSLSLVQSQETQYF.